These T cell receptor beta chains were read from a single sample in a study of shared clonotypes between healthy human individuals. Here immunoSEQ multiplex PCR was the method, and the copy in TCRdb shows in-frame clones only, minus some. The table has about 770,000 clones, roughly 72% seen once; the top ten hold more than 1.5%. Sequencing input: memory CD4+ T cells sorted from blood. The receptors originated from a woman in her thirties in good health. The CDR3 runs from the conserved cysteine through the conserved F or W. D genes are given only for firm matches. The size of a clone is reported for some rows only, either as once, few or many, or as a class for expanded clones.

V gene	J gene	D gene	clone size	CDR3 protein	CDR3 DNA
TRBV6-4	TRBJ1-5	.	few	CASSPPWGGLNSNQPQHF	TGTGCCAGCAGCCCCCCGTGGGGAGGACTCAATAGCAATCAGCCCCAGCATTTT
TRBV7-9	TRBJ1-1	.	.	CASSNEGDTEAFF	TGTGCCAGCAGCAACGAGGGAGACACTGAAGCTTTCTTT
TRBV21-1	TRBJ1-2	.	.	CASSPGGPRGQINYGYTF	TGTGCCAGCAGCCCGGGGGGACCGAGAGGGCAGATTAACTATGGCTACACCTTC
TRBV27	TRBJ1-3	TRBD1	.	CASSAGQGAGNTIYF	TGTGCCAGCAGTGCGGGACAGGGGGCTGGAAACACCATATATTTT
TRBV28	TRBJ2-7	.	few	CASTTGYGQYF	TGTGCCAGCACCACGGGCTACGGTCAGTACTTC
TRBV7-8	TRBJ2-5	.	many	CASSPGDHLQETQYF	TGTGCCAGCAGCCCAGGGGACCACCTCCAAGAGACCCAGTACTTC
TRBV11-3	TRBJ2-2	.	.	CASSLEGSTGELFF	TGTGCCAGCAGCTTAGAGGGGAGTACCGGGGAGCTGTTTTTT
TRBV21-1	TRBJ2-7	.	few	CASSSYEQYF	TGTGCCAGCTCCTCCTACGAGCAGTACTTC
TRBV28	TRBJ1-2	TRBD1	.	CASSSAGTGGNYGYTF	TGTGCCAGCAGTTCCGCCGGGACAGGGGGGAACTATGGCTACACCTTC
TRBV18	TRBJ1-1	.	.	CASSPQTGNREAFF	TGTGCCAGCTCACCTCAGACTGGTAACCGTGAAGCTTTCTTT
TRBV5-1	TRBJ2-3	TRBD2	once	CASSSQAGVGNTQYF	TGCGCCAGCAGCTCACAAGCGGGAGTCGGGAATACGCAGTATTTT
TRBV6-6	TRBJ1-3	.	few	CASSDWRDSGNTIYF	TGTGCCAGCAGTGACTGGCGGGACTCTGGAAACACCATATATTTT
TRBV5-1	TRBJ2-1	.	many	CASSPERPSYNEQFF	TGCGCCAGCAGCCCCGAAAGACCCTCCTACAATGAGCAGTTCTTC
TRBV5-6	TRBJ1-1	.	once	CASSSYSTLNTEAFF	TGTGCCAGCAGCTCTTACAGCACTTTGAACACTGAAGCTTTCTTT
TRBV27	TRBJ2-2	.	.	CASSLIRAGELFF	TGTGCCAGCAGTTTAATTCGGGCCGGGGAGCTGTTTTTT
TRBV14	TRBJ2-1	TRBD1	.	CASSQQGDTEQFF	TGTGCCAGCAGCCAACAGGGGGACACTGAGCAGTTCTTC
TRBV29-1	TRBJ2-1	TRBD2	many	CSASGHYNEQFF	TGCAGCGCTAGCGGACACTACAATGAGCAGTTCTTC
TRBV13	TRBJ1-4	.	.	CASSLSVTTLATNEKLFF	TGTGCCAGCAGCTTATCGGTGACGACGCTTGCAACTAATGAAAAACTGTTTTTT
TRBV29-1	TRBJ2-2	.	.	CSVDRASTGELFF	TGCAGCGTTGACAGGGCATCGACCGGGGAGCTGTTTTTT
TRBV5-4	TRBJ2-1	.	once	CASSLTRAYNEQFF	TGTGCCAGCAGCTTAACTAGGGCCTACAATGAGCAGTTCTTC
TRBV11-3	TRBJ2-3	TRBD2	.	CASSLGRPGLAASTDTQYF	TGTGCCAGCAGCTTGGGACGACCGGGACTAGCGGCAAGCACAGATACGCAGTATTTT
TRBV28	TRBJ2-2	TRBD1	.	CASSSDLPGQGYTGELFF	TGTGCCAGCAGTTCTGATCTCCCGGGACAGGGTTACACCGGGGAGCTGTTTTTT
TRBV28	TRBJ2-7	TRBD2	.	CASSLLAAGKYEQYF	TGTGCCAGCAGTTTACTCGCAGCGGGAAAATACGAGCAGTACTTC
TRBV7-8	TRBJ2-5	.	many	CASSLDDLRQTQYF	TGTGCCAGCAGCTTAGACGACCTTAGGCAGACCCAGTACTTC
TRBV2	TRBJ2-1	TRBD2	.	CASSGTSAYNEQFF	TGTGCCAGCTCCGGGACTAGCGCTTACAATGAGCAGTTCTTC
TRBV19	TRBJ1-5	TRBD1	.	CASRVTGANNQPQHF	TGTGCCAGTAGAGTAACAGGGGCCAACAATCAGCCCCAGCATTTT
TRBV6-1	TRBJ2-1	TRBD2	.	CASRAGGIVDEQFF	TGTGCCAGCAGAGCGGGAGGGATTGTTGATGAGCAGTTCTTC
TRBV18	TRBJ1-1	.	.	CASSASGATEAFF	TGTGCCAGCTCAGCAAGCGGCGCGACAGAAGCTTTCTTT
TRBV28	TRBJ1-2	.	.	CASGFGYTF	TGTGCCAGCGGCTTCGGCTACACCTTC
TRBV4-1	TRBJ2-4	.	.	CASSPFSGGDGNIQYF	TGCGCCAGCAGCCCCTTTTCCGGGGGCGATGGTAACATTCAGTACTTC
TRBV7-2	TRBJ1-5	.	few	CASSTNLVADNQPQHF	TGTGCCAGCAGCACTAACTTGGTTGCGGATAATCAGCCCCAGCATTTT
TRBV7-2	TRBJ2-7	.	once	CASSLAVRGLEQYF	TGTGCCAGCAGCTTAGCGGTCCGGGGGCTAGAGCAGTACTTC
TRBV19	TRBJ2-7	TRBD2	few	CASSGMREAFSYEQYF	TGTGCCAGTAGTGGAATGCGGGAGGCCTTCTCCTACGAGCAGTACTTC
TRBV5-1	TRBJ1-2	.	.	CASSSPGAYGYTF	TGCGCCAGCAGCAGCCCAGGGGCCTATGGCTACACCTTC
TRBV20-1	TRBJ1-6	.	.	CSASSGSPLHF	TGCAGTGCTAGTTCCGGCTCACCCCTCCACTTT
TRBV30	TRBJ2-2	TRBD2	few	CAWRTSGDTGELFF	TGTGCCTGGAGAACTAGCGGGGACACCGGGGAGCTGTTTTTT
TRBV5-1	TRBJ2-7	TRBD2	many	CASSLALASGNYEQYF	TGCGCCAGCAGCTTGGCCTTGGCTAGCGGGAACTACGAGCAGTACTTC
TRBV29-1	TRBJ1-2	TRBD1	.	CSVESRQGLRNYGYTF	TGCAGCGTTGAATCGAGACAGGGGCTTCGGAACTATGGCTACACCTTC
TRBV4-1	TRBJ1-2	.	.	CASRASYGYTF	TGTGCCAGCAGGGCCTCCTATGGCTACACCTTC
TRBV11-2	TRBJ2-3	.	few	CASSYTDTQYF	TGTGCCAGCAGCTACACAGATACGCAGTATTTT
TRBV4-1	TRBJ2-3	TRBD1	.	CASSQERGPGDTQYF	TGCGCCAGCAGCCAAGAGAGGGGGCCCGGAGATACGCAGTATTTT
TRBV2	TRBJ2-2	.	few	CASSISGELFF	TGTGCCAGCAGTATCAGCGGGGAGCTGTTTTTT
TRBV5-1	TRBJ2-7	TRBD1	.	CASRAGQGIYEQYF	TGCGCCAGCAGGGCGGGACAGGGTATATACGAGCAGTACTTC
TRBV18	TRBJ2-3	.	.	CASSPLGETSTDTQYF	TGTGCCAGCTCACCACTCGGGGAAACTAGCACAGATACGCAGTATTTT
TRBV11-2	TRBJ2-7	TRBD2	.	CASSPSGRANEQYF	TGTGCCAGCAGCCCCAGCGGGAGGGCCAATGAGCAGTACTTC
TRBV6-5	TRBJ2-1	.	.	CASSYEQLSEQFF	TGTGCCAGCAGTTACGAGCAGCTCAGTGAGCAGTTCTTC
TRBV7-9	TRBJ2-1	TRBD2	few	CASSSLAGTYNEQFF	TGTGCCAGCAGCTCTCTAGCGGGGACCTACAATGAGCAGTTCTTC
TRBV5-1	TRBJ2-5	TRBD2	.	CASSQLAQETQYF	TGCGCCAGCAGCCAACTAGCGCAAGAGACCCAGTACTTC
TRBV2	TRBJ1-4	.	.	CASSMPREKLFF	TGTGCCAGCAGTATGCCCCGGGAAAAACTGTTTTTT
TRBV28	TRBJ2-7	TRBD2	.	CASSSVAGVPTDEQYF	TGTGCCAGCAGTTCCGTAGCGGGAGTCCCCACCGACGAGCAGTACTTC
TRBV19	TRBJ1-5	.	.	CASTPGGSGNQPQHF	TGTGCCAGTACCCCTGGGGGATCGGGCAATCAGCCCCAGCATTTT
TRBV7-8	TRBJ1-2	TRBD1	.	CASSRGQGPNYGYTF	TGTGCCAGCAGCAGGGGACAGGGACCTAACTATGGCTACACCTTC
TRBV5-4	TRBJ2-5	.	.	CASSLETQETQYF	TGTGCCAGCAGCTTGGAGACTCAAGAGACCCAGTACTTC
TRBV6-5	TRBJ2-5	TRBD1	.	CASRSADRQETQYF	TGTGCCAGCAGATCCGCGGACAGGCAAGAGACCCAGTACTTC
TRBV5-4	TRBJ2-7	.	.	CASSNAYEQYF	TGTGCCAGCAGCAACGCCTACGAGCAGTACTTC